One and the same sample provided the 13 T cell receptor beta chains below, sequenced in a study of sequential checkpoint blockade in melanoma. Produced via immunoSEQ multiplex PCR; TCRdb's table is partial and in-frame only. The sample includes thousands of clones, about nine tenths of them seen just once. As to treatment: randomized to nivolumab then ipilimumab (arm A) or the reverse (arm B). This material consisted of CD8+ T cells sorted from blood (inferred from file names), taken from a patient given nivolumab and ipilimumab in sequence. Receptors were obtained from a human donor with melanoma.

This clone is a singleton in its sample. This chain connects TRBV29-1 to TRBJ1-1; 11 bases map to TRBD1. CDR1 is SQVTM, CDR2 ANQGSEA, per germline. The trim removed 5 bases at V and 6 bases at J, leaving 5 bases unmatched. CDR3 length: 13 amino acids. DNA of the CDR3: TGCAGCGTTTTCGGACAGGGGGCCCCTGAAGCTTTCTTT. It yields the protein CSVFGQGAPEAFF.

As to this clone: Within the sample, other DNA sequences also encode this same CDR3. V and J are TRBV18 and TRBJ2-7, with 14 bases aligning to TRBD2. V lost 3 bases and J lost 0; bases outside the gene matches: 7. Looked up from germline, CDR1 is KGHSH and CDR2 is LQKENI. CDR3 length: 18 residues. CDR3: CASSPGTSGSQPSYEQYV. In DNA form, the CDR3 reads TGTGCCAGCTCACCCGGGACTAGCGGGAGCCAACCCTCCTACGAGCAGTACGTC.

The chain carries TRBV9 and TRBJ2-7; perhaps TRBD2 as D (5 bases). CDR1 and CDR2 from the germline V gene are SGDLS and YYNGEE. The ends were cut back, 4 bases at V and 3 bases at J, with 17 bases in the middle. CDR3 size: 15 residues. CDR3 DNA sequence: TGTGCCAGCAGCCCCCCCCGGGCTAGCAGCTACGAGCAGTACTTC. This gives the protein CASSPPRASSYEQYF. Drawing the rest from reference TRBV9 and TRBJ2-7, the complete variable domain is DSGVTQTPKHLITATGQRVTLRCSPRSGDLSVYWYQQSLDQGLQFLIQYYNGEERAKGNILERFSAQQFPDLHSELNLSSLELGDSALYFCASSPPRASSYEQYFGPGTRLTVT.

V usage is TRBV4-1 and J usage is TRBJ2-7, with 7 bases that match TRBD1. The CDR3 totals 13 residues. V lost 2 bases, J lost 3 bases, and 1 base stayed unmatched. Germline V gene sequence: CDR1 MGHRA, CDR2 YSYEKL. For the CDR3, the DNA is TGCGCCAGCAGCCAAAGACAGGGCTACGAGCAGTACGTC. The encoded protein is CASSQRQGYEQYV.

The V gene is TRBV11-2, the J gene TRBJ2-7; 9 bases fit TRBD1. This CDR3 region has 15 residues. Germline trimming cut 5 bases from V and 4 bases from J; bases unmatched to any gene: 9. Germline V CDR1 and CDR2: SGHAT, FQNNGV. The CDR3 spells CASSPQTGTGYEQYF. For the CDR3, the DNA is TGTGCCAGCAGCCCCCAGACCGGGACAGGGTACGAGCAGTACTTC.

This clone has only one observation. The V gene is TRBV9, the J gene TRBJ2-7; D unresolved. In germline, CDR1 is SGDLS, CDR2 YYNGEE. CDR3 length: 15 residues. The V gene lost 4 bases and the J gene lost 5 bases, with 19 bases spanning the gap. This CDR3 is CASSTGGLEFDEQYF. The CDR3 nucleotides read TGTGCCAGCAGCACCGGCGGTCTAGAATTTGACGAGCAGTACTTC.

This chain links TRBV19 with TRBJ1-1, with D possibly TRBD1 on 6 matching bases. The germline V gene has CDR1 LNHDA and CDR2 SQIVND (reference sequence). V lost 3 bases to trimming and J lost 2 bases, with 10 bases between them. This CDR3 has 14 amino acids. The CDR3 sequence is CASSMGTPNTEAFF. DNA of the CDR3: TGTGCCAGTAGTATGGGGACACCAAACACTGAAGCTTTCTTT. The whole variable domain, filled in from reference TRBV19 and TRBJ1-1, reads DGGITQSPKYLFRKEGQNVTLSCEQNLNHDAMYWYRQDPGQGLRLIYYSQIVNDFQKGDIAEGYSVSREKKESFPLTVTSAQKNPTAFYLCASSMGTPNTEAFFGQGTRLTVV.

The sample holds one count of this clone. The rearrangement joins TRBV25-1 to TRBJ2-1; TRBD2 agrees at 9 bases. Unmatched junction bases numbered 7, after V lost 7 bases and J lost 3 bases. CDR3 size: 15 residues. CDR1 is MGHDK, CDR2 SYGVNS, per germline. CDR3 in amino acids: CASIKTSGVYNEQFF. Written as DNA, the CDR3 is TGTGCCAGCATCAAGACTAGCGGAGTCTACAATGAGCAGTTCTTC.

This CDR3 reads CSPPARRSSYEQYF. CDR3 sequence (DNA): TGCAGCCCTCCCGCCCGGAGATCCTCCTACGAGCAGTACTTC. The V call is TRBV29-1, the J call TRBJ2-7, with D unresolved. V was clipped by 8 bases and J by 0 bases, with 17 bases between them. From germline, CDR1 is SQVTM and CDR2 ANQGSEA. The CDR3 runs to 14 residues.

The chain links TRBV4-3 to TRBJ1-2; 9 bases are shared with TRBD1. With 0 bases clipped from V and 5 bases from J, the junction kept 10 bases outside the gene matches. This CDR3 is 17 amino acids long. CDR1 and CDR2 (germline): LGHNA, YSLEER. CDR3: CASSQDRDRVGGYGYTF. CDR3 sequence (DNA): TGCGCCAGCAGCCAAGACCGGGACAGGGTAGGGGGGTATGGCTACACCTTC.

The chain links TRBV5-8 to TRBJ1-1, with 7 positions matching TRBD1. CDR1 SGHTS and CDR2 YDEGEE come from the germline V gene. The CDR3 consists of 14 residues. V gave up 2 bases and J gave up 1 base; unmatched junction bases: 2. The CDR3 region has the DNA TGTGCCAGCAGCTTTACAGGGGAGAACACTGAAGCTTTCTTT. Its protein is CASSFTGENTEAFF.

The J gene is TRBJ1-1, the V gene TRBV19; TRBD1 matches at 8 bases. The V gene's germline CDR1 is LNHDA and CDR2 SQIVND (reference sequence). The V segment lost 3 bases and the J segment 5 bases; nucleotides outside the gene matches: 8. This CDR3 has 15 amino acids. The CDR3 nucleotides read TGTGCCAGTAGTATGGGGCAGGGGGCATGGACTGAAGCTTTCTTT. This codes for CASSMGQGAWTEAFF.

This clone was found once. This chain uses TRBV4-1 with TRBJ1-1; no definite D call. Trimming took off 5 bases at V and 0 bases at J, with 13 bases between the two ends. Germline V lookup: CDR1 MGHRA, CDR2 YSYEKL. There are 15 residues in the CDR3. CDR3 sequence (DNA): TGCGCCAGCAGCTTGAGGACTCAGCTGAACACTGAAGCTTTCTTT. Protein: CASSLRTQLNTEAFF.